The present T cell receptor beta chain was sequenced within a study of CD8+CD57+ T cells in acquired aplastic anemia. Study details: Healthy donor CD4+ cell samples had a mean of about 10 million reads.

Germline lookup yields CDR1 LGHNA and CDR2 YSLEER. CDR3 length equals 16 residues. Genomic DNA acted as the template from which TCR beta VDJ combination and CDR3 sequence profiling were carried out. TCRdb re-called the reads with MiXCR, one entry per CDR3 protein. The data show around 200,000 distinct CDR3 sequences, approximately 49% seen once. On this clonotype: This may be a read error: a much more frequent sequence differs by one nucleotide.

The sequence was collected from a human donor in good health, serving as a control. Specimen: sorted CD4+, CD8+, or CD8+CD57+ T cells (not recorded which) from PBMCs. This rearrangement joins TRBV4-3 to TRBJ2-3, with TRBD1 identical over 7 bases. CDR3 DNA sequence: TGCACCAGCAGCCAGGACCGGGACAGATCCACAGATACGCAGTATTTT. This encodes CTSSQDRDRSTDTQYF.